This T cell receptor (beta chain) was recorded in a study of blood T cell repertoires in COVID-19. Study at large: The analysed material was cDNA or gDNA that came from T cells, B-cell-depleted T cells, or PBMCs.

Cohort allocation depended upon clinical history that participants reported. Two negative PCRs, clearance, or symptom resolution had been documented for recovered Cohort 3 donors. Method: immunoSEQ multiplex PCR; TCRdb's copy keeps in-frame clones and lacks some. The sample has approximately 480,000 clones, about 90% seen once; the top ten hold roughly 0.7%. This CDR3 region has 16 residues. The germline V and J ends were trimmed by 4 bases and 1 base, with 14 bases remaining between them. Germline CDR1 is MGHRA and CDR2 is YSYEKL. This clone came up a few times. Material for sequencing was PBMCs or T cells enriched from blood (not recorded which). This TCR came from a young woman who had recovered from COVID-19. The genes are TRBV4-1 and TRBJ1-3; tentative D call: TRBD1 (5 bases). DNA for the CDR3: TGCGCCAGCAGCCTGGGCGGGGGAAAATCTGGAAACACCATATATTTT. It translates to CASSLGGGKSGNTIYF.